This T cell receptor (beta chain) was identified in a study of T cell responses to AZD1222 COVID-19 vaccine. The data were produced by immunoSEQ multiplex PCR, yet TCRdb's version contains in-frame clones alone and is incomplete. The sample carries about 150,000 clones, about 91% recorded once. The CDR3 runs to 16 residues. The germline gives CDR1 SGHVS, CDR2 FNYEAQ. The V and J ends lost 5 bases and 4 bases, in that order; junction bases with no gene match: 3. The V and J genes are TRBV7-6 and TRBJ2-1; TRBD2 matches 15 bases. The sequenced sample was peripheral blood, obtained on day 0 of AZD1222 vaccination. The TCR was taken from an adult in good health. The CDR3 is CASSQGLAGGYNEQFF. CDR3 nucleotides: TGTGCCAGCAGCCAAGGACTAGCGGGGGGGTACAATGAGCAGTTCTTC. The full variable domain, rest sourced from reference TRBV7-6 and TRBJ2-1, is GAGVSQSPRYKVTKRGQDVALRCDPISGHVSLYWYRQALGQGPEFLTYFNYEAQQDKSGLPNDRFSAERPEGSISTLTIQRTEQRDSAMYRCASSQGLAGGYNEQFFGPGTRLTVL.